Listed here are 13 T cell receptor beta chains from one sample, sequenced in a study of shared clonotypes between healthy human individuals. The table came from immunoSEQ multiplex PCR; TCRdb's copy has only in-frame clones and leaves some out. The sample has about 520,000 clones; around 73% are singletons. Specimen: PBMCs. The receptors derive from a woman between 40 and 50 years old in good health. Some clones in this sample may be carry-over from other donors' samples.

V is TRBV7-9 and J is TRBJ2-5, with D hard to call. The germline V and J ends were trimmed by 5 bases and 0 bases, with 10 bases remaining between them. Germline V gene data show CDR1 as SEHNR and CDR2 as FQNEAQ (reference sequence). The CDR3 totals 14 residues. CDR3 amino acids: CASSDRQNQETQYF. The CDR3 nucleotides are TGTGCCAGCAGCGACCGACAAAACCAAGAGACCCAGTACTTC.

The sample holds a few counts of this clone. The V call is TRBV5-6, the J call TRBJ1-2; no clear D. Germline loops: CDR1 SGHDT, CDR2 YYEEEE. CDR3 length: 13 amino acids. V was cut by 0 bases and J by 7 bases, with 10 bases left in between. As DNA, the CDR3 is TGTGCCAGCAGCTTGGGCAGGTTTGGTGGCTACACCTTC. Its protein product is CASSLGRFGGYTF.

The V call is TRBV11-2, the J call TRBJ2-7, with a possible D match to TRBD1 (6 bases). In germline, CDR1 is SGHAT, CDR2 FQNNGV. The V end lost 5 bases, the J end lost 0 bases, and 14 bases lay between the germline ends. CDR3 size: 15 residues. The CDR3 loop reads CASSLWDITSYEQYF. CDR3 DNA sequence: TGTGCCAGCAGCCTCTGGGACATTACCTCCTACGAGCAGTACTTC.

The CDR3 DNA reads TGTGCCAGCAGTGTTAGCGGGAGGGGGAACTACGAGCAGTACTTC. Its translation is CASSVSGRGNYEQYF. The chain carries TRBV6-1 and TRBJ2-7; 11 bases map to TRBD2. Germline V gene sequence: CDR1 MNHNS, CDR2 SASEGT. The CDR3 is 15 amino acids. V shed 4 bases and J 3 bases; nucleotides not matched to a gene: 5.

This clone has a handful of counts. The chain has TRBV2 and TRBJ1-1, with TRBD1 as a possible D gene (6 bases). V was shortened by 9 bases and J by 0 bases, with 8 bases between the two germline ends. The CDR3 loop spans 12 amino acids. The germline gives CDR1 SNHLY, CDR2 FYNNEI. The CDR3 coding sequence is TGTGCCAGGACAGGTTTGAACACTGAAGCTTTCTTT. It is translated as CARTGLNTEAFF.

The V and J genes are TRBV5-4 and TRBJ2-1, with D hard to call. V was pared by 0 bases and J by 6 bases, with 4 bases between. Germline V gene lookup returns CDR1 SGHNT and CDR2 YYREEE (reference sequence). The CDR3 is 12 amino acids. DNA of the CDR3: TGTGCCAGCAGCTTGGACTTCAATGAGCAGTTCTTC. It specifies CASSLDFNEQFF. The complete variable domain, with remaining parts taken from reference TRBV5-4 and TRBJ2-1, reads ETGVTQSPTHLIKTRGQQVTLRCSSQSGHNTVSWYQQALGQGPQFIFQYYREEENGRGNFPPRFSGLQFPNYSSELNVNALELDDSALYLCASSLDFNEQFFGPGTRLTVL.

This sequence joins TRBV12-5 and TRBJ2-7; no definite D call. This CDR3 contains 15 residues. Germline CDR1 reads LGHNT; CDR2 reads FRNRAP. V dropped 0 bases and J dropped 6 bases, with 15 bases sitting between them. CDR3 nucleotides: TGTGCTAGTGGTTTGGTAGTTGGGCAGCTAGGCGAGCAGTACTTC. It specifies CASGLVVGQLGEQYF.

This clone was observed once. The V gene is TRBV28, the J gene TRBJ1-2; 11 bases agree with TRBD1. The J segment lost 7 bases and the V segment lost 3 bases, leaving 1 base of the junction unmatched. The CDR3 runs 13 residues. Germline loops: CDR1 MDHEN, CDR2 SYDVKM. The chain's CDR3 is CASSLGQGVGYTF. In DNA, the CDR3 is TGTGCCAGCAGTTTGGGACAGGGGGTTGGCTACACCTTC.

V gene TRBV28 combines with J gene TRBJ1-4, with D possibly being TRBD1 (5 bases). This CDR3 has 13 residues. V was cut by 4 bases and J by 8 bases, with 11 bases left in between. Germline CDR1 is MDHEN and CDR2 is SYDVKM. The CDR3 DNA reads TGTGCCAGCAGTTCCGGGACCGCGGAAAAACTGTTTTTT. Its translation is CASSSGTAEKLFF.

The chain links TRBV27 to TRBJ2-1; 13 bases fit TRBD2. The V segment lost 5 bases and the J segment 3 bases; nucleotides outside the gene matches: 10. The V gene's germline CDR1 is MNHEY and CDR2 SMNVEV (reference sequence). This CDR3 contains 18 residues. The CDR3 protein is CASSPGLAGDPRYNEQFF. CDR3 bases: TGTGCCAGCAGTCCCGGACTAGCGGGAGACCCGCGCTACAATGAGCAGTTCTTC.

The rearrangement joins TRBV19 to TRBJ2-7; 7 nucleotides match TRBD1. This CDR3 has 15 residues. Germline values: CDR1 LNHDA, CDR2 SQIVND (reference sequence). With V trimmed by 3 bases and J by 5 bases, 10 bases remained unmatched. In DNA form, the CDR3 reads TGTGCCAGTAGTATGCAAGGGGGCGCAACTAACGAGCAGTACTTC. It encodes CASSMQGGATNEQYF.

The V call is TRBV10-2, the J call TRBJ2-2; no definite D call. This CDR3 region has 15 residues. V dropped 2 bases and J dropped 2 bases, with 9 bases sitting between them. Germline CDR1 is WSHSY and CDR2 is SAAADI. This CDR3 is CASSEVSPNTGELFF. The CDR3 DNA reads as TGCGCCAGCAGTGAGGTCAGCCCCAACACCGGGGAGCTGTTTTTT.

Only a few counts were recorded for this clone. The germline gene is not matched at one end of the junction; a read error may be the cause. This rearrangement joins TRBV6-1 to TRBJ1-5, with D tentatively TRBD1 (5 bases). CDR3 length: 13 residues. The germline gives CDR1 MNHNS, CDR2 SASEGT. The CDR3 nucleotides read TGTGCCAGCAGTGAAAGGGGTCGTCAGTCCCAGCATTTT. It translates to CASSERGRQSQHF.